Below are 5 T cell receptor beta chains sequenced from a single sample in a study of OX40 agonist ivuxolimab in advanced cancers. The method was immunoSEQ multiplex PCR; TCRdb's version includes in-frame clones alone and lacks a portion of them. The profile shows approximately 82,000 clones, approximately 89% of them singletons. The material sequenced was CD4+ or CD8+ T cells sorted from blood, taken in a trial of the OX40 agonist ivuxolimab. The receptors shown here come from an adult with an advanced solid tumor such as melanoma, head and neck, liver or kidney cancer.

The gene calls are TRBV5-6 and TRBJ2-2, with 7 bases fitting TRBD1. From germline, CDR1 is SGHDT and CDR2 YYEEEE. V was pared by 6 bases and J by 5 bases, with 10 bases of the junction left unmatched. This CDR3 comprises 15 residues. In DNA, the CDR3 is TGTGCCAGCAACCTGAAGGACAGGTGGACCGGGGAGCTGTTTTTT. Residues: CASNLKDRWTGELFF.

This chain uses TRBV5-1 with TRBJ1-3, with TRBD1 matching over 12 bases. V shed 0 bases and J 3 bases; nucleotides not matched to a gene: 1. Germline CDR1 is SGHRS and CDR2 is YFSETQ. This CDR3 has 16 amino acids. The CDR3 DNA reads TGCGCCAGCAGCTTGGGGGACAGGGGGCTTGGAAACACCATATATTTT. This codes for CASSLGDRGLGNTIYF.

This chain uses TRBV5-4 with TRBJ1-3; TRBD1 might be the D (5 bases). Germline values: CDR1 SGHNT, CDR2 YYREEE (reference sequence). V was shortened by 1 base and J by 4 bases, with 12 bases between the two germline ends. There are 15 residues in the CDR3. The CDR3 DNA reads TGTGCCAGCAGCTTGACACTCGACAGCGGAAACACCATATATTTT. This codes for CASSLTLDSGNTIYF.

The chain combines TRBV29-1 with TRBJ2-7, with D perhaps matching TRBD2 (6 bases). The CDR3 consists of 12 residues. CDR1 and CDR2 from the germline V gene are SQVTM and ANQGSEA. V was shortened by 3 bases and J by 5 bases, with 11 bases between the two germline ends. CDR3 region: CSVDPGGDEQYF. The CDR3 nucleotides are TGCAGCGTTGACCCTGGCGGGGACGAGCAGTACTTC.

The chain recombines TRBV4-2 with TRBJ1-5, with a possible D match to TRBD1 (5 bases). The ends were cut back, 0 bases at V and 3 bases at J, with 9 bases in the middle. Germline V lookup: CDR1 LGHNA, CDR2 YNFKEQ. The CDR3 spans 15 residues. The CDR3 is CASSQDGTNNQPQHF. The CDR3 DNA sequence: TGTGCCAGCAGCCAAGACGGGACTAACAATCAGCCCCAGCATTTT.